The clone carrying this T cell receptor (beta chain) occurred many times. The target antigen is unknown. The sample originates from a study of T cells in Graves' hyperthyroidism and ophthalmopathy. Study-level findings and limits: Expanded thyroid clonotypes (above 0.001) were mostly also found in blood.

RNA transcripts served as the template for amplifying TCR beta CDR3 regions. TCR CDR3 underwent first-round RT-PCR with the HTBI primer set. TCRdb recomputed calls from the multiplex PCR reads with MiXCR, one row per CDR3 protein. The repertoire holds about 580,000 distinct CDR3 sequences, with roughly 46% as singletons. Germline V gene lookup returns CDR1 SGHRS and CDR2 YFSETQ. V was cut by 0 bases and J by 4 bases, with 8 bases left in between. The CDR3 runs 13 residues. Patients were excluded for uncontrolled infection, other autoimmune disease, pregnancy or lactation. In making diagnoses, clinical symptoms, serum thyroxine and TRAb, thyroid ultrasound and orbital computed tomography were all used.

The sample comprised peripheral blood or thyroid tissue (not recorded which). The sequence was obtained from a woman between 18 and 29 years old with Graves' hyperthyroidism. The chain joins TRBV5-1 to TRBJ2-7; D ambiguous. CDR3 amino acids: CASSLDDTYEQYF. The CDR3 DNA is TGCGCCAGCAGCTTGGACGACACATACGAGCAGTACTTC.